The present T cell receptor beta chain was sequenced within a study of blood T cell repertoires in COVID-19. Across the whole study: COVID-19 samples from acute and convalescent phases originated in the United States, Italy and Spain. The analysed material was cDNA or gDNA that came from T cells, B-cell-depleted T cells, or PBMCs.

Those who participated ranged in age from roughly 18 to 89 years and resided in about 24 US areas. Clinical histories supplied by participants themselves formed the basis of cohort assignment. The table lists this clone with a count of one. The data were produced by immunoSEQ multiplex PCR, yet TCRdb's version contains in-frame clones alone and is incomplete. The data show 300,000 or so clones, with approximately 83% seen just once and about 4% held by the top ten. CDR3 size: 13 residues. Deletions cut 2 bases from V and 6 bases from J, with 8 bases between. From germline, CDR1 is SGHNT and CDR2 YYREEE (reference sequence).

The TCR comes from a woman in her forties with acute COVID-19. The V and J genes are TRBV5-4 and TRBJ2-2, with a tentative D call TRBD2 (5 bases). The source material was PBMCs or T cells enriched from blood (not recorded which). CDR3 protein: CASSFGVAGELFF. Written as DNA, the CDR3 is TGTGCCAGCAGCTTCGGGGTAGCCGGGGAGCTGTTTTTT.